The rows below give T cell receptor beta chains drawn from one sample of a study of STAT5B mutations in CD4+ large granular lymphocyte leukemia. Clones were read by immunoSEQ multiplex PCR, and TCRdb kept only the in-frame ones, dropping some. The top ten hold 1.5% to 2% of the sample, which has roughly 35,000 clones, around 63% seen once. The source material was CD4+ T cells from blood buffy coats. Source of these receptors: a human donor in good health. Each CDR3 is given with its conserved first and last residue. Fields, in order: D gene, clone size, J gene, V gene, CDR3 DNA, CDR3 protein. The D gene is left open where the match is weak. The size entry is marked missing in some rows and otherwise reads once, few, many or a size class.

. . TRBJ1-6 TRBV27 TGTGCCAGCAGTCAGGGTAGTAATAATTCACCCCTCCACTTT CASSQGSNNSPLHF
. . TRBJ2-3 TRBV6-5 TGTGCCAGCAGTTACTCGTGGGGGGGCACAGATACGCAGTATTTT CASSYSWGGTDTQYF
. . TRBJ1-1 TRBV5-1 TGCGCCAGCAGCTCGACAGAGAACACTGAAGCTTTCTTT CASSSTENTEAFF
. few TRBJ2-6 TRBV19 TGTGCCAGTAGTGGGCAGATCAGAGCTGGGGCCAACGTCCTGACTTTC CASSGQIRAGANVLTF
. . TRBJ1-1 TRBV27 TGTGCCTGCAGTTCCCGTTACGTGCTGACGGTGATGAACACTGAAGCTTTCTTT CACSSRYVLTVMNTEAFF
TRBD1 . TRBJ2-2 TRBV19 TGTGCCAGTAGTGTCGGACAGGGTTACACCGGGGAGCTGTTTTTT CASSVGQGYTGELFF
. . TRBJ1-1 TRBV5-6 TGTGCCAGCAGCGCAATGGAGGCCACTGAAGCTTTCTTT CASSAMEATEAFF
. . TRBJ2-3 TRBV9 TGTGCCAGCAGCGGAGCCGGTTCGAGCTTTAGCACAGATACGCAGTATTTT CASSGAGSSFSTDTQYF
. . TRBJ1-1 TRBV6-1 TGTGCCAGCAGTGAATCGGCCGCGGCGAGGGAAGCTTTCTTT CASSESAAAREAFF
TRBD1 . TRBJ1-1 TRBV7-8 TGTGCCAGCAGCTTAGTAGGGGCAGGGGGGGTTGGAGCTTTCTTT CASSLVGAGGVGAFF
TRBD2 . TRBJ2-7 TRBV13 TGTGCCAGCACCCGACTCAGCGGGGGGAAGTCCTACGAGCAGTACTTC CASTRLSGGKSYEQYF
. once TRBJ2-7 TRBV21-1 TGTGCCAGCAGCAAAGAGGGAGAACCCAGGAGCTCCTACGAGCAGTACTTC CASSKEGEPRSSYEQYF
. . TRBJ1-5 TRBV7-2 TGTGCCAGCAGCTTAGCCGGGGGTAACCAGCCCCAGCATTTT CASSLAGGNQPQHF
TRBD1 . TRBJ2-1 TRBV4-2 TGTGCCAGCAGCCAAGACCAAGCTCCGGACAGGCGGTTCTTC CASSQDQAPDRRFF
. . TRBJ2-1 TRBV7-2 TGTGCCAGCAGCTTAAGCCAGGGGACCTACAATGAGCAGTTCTTC CASSLSQGTYNEQFF
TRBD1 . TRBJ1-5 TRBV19 TGTGCCAGTAGAACCGGACAGGGAATTGGTCAGCCCCAGCATTTT CASRTGQGIGQPQHF
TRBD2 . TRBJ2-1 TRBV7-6 TGTGCCAGCAGGCGCCTAGCGGGGGGCCCCTCGAATGAGCAGTTCTTC CASRRLAGGPSNEQFF
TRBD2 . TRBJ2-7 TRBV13 TGTGCCAGCAGCTCCAGCGGGGGGGTCTCCTACGAGCAGTACTTC CASSSSGGVSYEQYF
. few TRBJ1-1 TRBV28 TGTGCCAGCAGTTCCCCAAGAGAAGCTTTCTTT CASSSPREAFF
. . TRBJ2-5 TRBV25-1 TGTGCCAGCAGTCAAGGCTCCCCACAAGAGACCCAGTACTTC CASSQGSPQETQYF
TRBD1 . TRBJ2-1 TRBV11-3 TGTGCCAGCAGCTTAGTAGGGGACAGGTCCAACAATGAGCAGTTCTTC CASSLVGDRSNNEQFF
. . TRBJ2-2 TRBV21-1 TGTGCCAGCAGCAAAGCGCTGCGCGGGGGGGATCTCACATTGAACACCGGGGAGCTGTTTTTT CASSKALRGGDLTLNTGELFF
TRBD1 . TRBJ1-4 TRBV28 TGTGCCAGCAGTTCACAGGGGGCTGGTAATGAAAAACTGTTTTTT CASSSQGAGNEKLFF
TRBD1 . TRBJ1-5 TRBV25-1 TGTGCCAGCAGTCCTCGGGACAGGGGGCAAGATCAGCCCCAGCATTTT CASSPRDRGQDQPQHF
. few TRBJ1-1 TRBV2 TGTGCCAGCAGTTCGGGGGAGAACACTGAAGCTTTCTTT CASSSGENTEAFF
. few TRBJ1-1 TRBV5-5 TGTGCCAGCAGCTTGGAGGGGAGGGACGCCCGATTGAACACTGAAGCTTTCTTT CASSLEGRDARLNTEAFF
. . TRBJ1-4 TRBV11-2 TGTGCCAGCAGCTTACAGCGGCGAAAACTGTTTTTT CASSLQRRKLFF
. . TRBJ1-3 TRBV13 TGTGCCAGCAGCCCCCGTGACAGTACCCTACCTGGAAACACCATATATTTT CASSPRDSTLPGNTIYF
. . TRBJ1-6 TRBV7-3 TGTGCCAGCAGCCGTTCGGGCACTACTAATTCACCCCTCCACTTT CASSRSGTTNSPLHF
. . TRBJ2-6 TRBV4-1 TGCGCCAGCACCCATGAGGGGAACTCTGGGGCCAACGTCCTGACTTTC CASTHEGNSGANVLTF
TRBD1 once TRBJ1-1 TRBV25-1 TGTGCCAGCAGTGCCTCTTTCGGGACAGGGGTTCGGAACACTGAAGCTTTCTTT CASSASFGTGVRNTEAFF
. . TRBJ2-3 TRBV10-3 TGTGCCATCAGTGGACTGGGTAGCACAGATACGCAGTATTTT CAISGLGSTDTQYF
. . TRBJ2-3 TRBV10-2 TGCGCCAGCAGTATTGGGACCGCTTTGATCCCGCCAGATACGCAGTATTTT CASSIGTALIPPDTQYF
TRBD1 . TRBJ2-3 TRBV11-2 TGTGCCAGCAGCCCGCAAGGGACAGGGACAGATACGCAGTATTTT CASSPQGTGTDTQYF
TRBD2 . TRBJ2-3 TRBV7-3 TGTGCCAGCAGCTTATTCCTAGCGGGGGTAGATACGCAGTATTTT CASSLFLAGVDTQYF
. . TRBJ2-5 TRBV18 TGTGCCAGCTCACCACAGGGACGGGGGGAGACCCAGTACTTC CASSPQGRGETQYF
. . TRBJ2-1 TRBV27 TGTGCCAGCAGTTTATCGAAGGACCGGTTTTTGGATGAGCAGTTCTTC CASSLSKDRFLDEQFF
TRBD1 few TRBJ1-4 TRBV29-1 TGCAGCGTGGACGGACAGGGAGAAAAACTGTTTTTT CSVDGQGEKLFF
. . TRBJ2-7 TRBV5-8 TGTGCCAGCAGCTGGGCCTTCCCGGCGGGGGAGCAGTACTTC CASSWAFPAGEQYF
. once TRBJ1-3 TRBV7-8 TGTGCCAGCAGCTTAGCGCAGAGAGGAAACACCATATATTTT CASSLAQRGNTIYF
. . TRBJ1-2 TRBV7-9 TGTGCCAGCAGGGTCGGCGACCACTTC CASRVGDHF
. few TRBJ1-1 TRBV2 TGTGCCAGCAGTCCGGGACAGAACACTGAAGCTTTCTTT CASSPGQNTEAFF
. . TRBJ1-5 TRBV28 TGTGCCAGCAGAAACCACTATAGCAATCAGCCCCAGCATTTT CASRNHYSNQPQHF
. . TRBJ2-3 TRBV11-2 TGTGCCAGCAGCTCTAGCACAGATACGCAGTATTTT CASSSSTDTQYF
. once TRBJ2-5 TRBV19 TGTGCCAGTGCCGTGGGGGAAGAGACCCAGTACTTC CASAVGEETQYF
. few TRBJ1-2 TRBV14 TGTGCCAGCAGCTCCCGGGACGATGGCTACACCTTC CASSSRDDGYTF
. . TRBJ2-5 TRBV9 TGTGCCAGCAGCGTAGGGGGATGGTACCAAGAGACCCAGTACTTC CASSVGGWYQETQYF
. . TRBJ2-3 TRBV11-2 TGTGCCAGCAGCTTTCTGGTGGACACAGATACGCAGTATTTT CASSFLVDTDTQYF
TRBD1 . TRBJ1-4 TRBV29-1 TGCAGCGCCGGACAGGGAACTAATGAAAAACTGTTTTTT CSAGQGTNEKLFF
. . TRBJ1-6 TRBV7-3 TGTGCCAGCAGCCATGACACCTATAATTCACCCCTCCACTTT CASSHDTYNSPLHF